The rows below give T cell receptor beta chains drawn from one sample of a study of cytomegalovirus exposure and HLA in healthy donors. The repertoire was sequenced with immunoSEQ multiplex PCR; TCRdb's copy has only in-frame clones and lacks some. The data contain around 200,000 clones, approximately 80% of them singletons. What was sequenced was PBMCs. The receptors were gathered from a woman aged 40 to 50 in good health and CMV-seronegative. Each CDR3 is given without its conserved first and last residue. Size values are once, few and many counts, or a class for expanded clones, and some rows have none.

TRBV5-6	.	ASTKGARRTDTQY
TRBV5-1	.	ASSLQGGTYEQY
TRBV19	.	ASSRLPWHTEAF
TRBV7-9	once	ASSLVLGGVSEQY
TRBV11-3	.	ASSLGLAVGQGKVRTEAF
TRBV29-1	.	SSKASTGELF
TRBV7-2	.	ASSRDFSSGANVLT
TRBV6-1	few	ASSEEHLRGLTDGYT
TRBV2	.	ASSERQGDQPQH
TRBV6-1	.	ASSERQAPTDTQY
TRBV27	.	ASSLSSASEQY
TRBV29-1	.	SVFWGVQGEAF
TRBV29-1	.	SVEERAGYGYT
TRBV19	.	ASSMGRAVGNTEAF
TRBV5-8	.	ASSLAVFQPQH
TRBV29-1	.	SVEPPGGSYNEQF
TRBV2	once	ASSQQSGNSPLH
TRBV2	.	ASSPSTSVFGGSYEQY
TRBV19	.	ASSRGLETEAF
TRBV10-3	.	AISEQGALSNQPQH
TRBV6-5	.	ASSLASRRGTEAF
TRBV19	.	ASKSRDTQY
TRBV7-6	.	ASSLFSGRGGEKLF
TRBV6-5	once	ASSWTGGVDQPQH
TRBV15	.	ATSRDRVYANTIY
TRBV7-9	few	ASSPERETQY
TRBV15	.	ATSRSGTGHYEQY